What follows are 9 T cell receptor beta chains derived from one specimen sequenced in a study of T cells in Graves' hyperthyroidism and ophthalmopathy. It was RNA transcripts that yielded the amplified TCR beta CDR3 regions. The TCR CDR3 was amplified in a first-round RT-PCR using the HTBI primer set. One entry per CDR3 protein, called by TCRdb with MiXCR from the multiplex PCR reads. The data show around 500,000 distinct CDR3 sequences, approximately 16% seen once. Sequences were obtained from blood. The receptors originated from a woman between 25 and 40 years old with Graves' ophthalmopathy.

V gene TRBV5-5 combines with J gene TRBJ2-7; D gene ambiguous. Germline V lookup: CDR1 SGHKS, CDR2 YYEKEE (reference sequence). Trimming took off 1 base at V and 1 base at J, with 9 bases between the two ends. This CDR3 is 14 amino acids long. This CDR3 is CASSLYGDSYEQYF. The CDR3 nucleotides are TGTGCCAGCAGCTTGTATGGCGATTCCTACGAGCAGTACTTC.

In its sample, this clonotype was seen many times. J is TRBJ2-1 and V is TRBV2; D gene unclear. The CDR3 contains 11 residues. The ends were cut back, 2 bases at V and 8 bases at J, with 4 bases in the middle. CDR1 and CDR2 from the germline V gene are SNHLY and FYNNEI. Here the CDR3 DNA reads TGTGCCAGCAGTGAACTGGATGAGCAGTTCTTC. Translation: CASSELDEQFF.

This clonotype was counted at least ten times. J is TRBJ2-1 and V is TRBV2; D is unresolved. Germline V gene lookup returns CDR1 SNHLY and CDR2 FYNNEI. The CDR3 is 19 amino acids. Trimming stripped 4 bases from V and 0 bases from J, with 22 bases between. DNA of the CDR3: TGTGCCAGCAGTGTACTGGGGTACGAAATATTTAGCTCCTACAATGAGCAGTTCTTC. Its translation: CASSVLGYEIFSSYNEQFF.

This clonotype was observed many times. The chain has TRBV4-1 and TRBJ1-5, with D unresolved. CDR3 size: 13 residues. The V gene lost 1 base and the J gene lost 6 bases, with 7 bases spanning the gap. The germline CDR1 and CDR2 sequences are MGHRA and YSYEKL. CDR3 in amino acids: CASSQAYGQPQHF. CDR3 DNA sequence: TGCGCCAGCAGCCAAGCGTATGGTCAGCCCCAGCATTTT.

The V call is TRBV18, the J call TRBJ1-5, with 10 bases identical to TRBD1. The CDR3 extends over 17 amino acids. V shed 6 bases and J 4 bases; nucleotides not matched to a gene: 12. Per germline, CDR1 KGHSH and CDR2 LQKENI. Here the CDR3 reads CASSFGTGDFRNQPQHF. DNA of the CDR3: TGTGCCAGCTCTTTCGGGACAGGGGATTTTCGGAATCAGCCCCAGCATTTT.

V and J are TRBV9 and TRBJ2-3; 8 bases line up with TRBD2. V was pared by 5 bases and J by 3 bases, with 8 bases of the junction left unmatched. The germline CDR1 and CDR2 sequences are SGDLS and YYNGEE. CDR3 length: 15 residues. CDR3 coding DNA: TGTGCCAGCAGGAAAGCGGGAGAGGTGACAGATACGCAGTATTTT. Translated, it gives CASRKAGEVTDTQYF.

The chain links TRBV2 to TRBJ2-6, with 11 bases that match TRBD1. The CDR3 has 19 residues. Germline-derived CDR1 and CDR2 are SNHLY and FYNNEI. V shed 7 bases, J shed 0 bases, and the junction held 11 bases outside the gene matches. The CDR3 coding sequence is TGTGCCAGCAAGCGTTCCGGGACAGGGGGTATCTCTGGGGCCAACGTCCTGACTTTC. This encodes CASKRSGTGGISGANVLTF.

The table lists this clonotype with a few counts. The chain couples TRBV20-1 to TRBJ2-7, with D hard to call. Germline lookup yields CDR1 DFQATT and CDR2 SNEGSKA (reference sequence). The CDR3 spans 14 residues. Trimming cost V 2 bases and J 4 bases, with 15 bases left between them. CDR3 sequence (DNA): TGCAGTGCTAGAAGTAGGTCCGCTGGGTACGAGCAGTACTTC. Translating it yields CSARSRSAGYEQYF.

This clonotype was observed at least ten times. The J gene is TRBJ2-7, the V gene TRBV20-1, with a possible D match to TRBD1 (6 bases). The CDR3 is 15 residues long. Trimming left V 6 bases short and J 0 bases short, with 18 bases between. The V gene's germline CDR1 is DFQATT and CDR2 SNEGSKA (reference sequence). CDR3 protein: CSANKPGQSSYEQYF. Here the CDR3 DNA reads TGCAGTGCAAACAAACCGGGACAAAGCTCCTACGAGCAGTACTTC.